The T cell receptor beta chain under discussion was sequenced for a study of cytomegalovirus exposure and HLA in healthy donors. Vbeta (60) and Jbeta (13) primers were used in the PCR. Produced via immunoSEQ multiplex PCR; TCRdb's table is partial and in-frame only. The sample includes about 150,000 clones, roughly 82% of them seen just once. About this clone: What it binds is unknown.

The germline V and J ends were trimmed by 5 bases and 4 bases, with 15 bases remaining between them. This CDR3 is built from 15 residues. The germline V gene encodes CDR1 SGHTA and CDR2 FQGNSA. General study points: Later analysis showed TCR association rates varying by HLA locus, highest for DRB1 and lowest for HLA-C.

The material sequenced was PBMCs. The clonotype originates from a woman aged 45-59 years in good health and CMV-seropositive. V gene TRBV7-2 combines with J gene TRBJ2-1, with D tentatively TRBD2 (5 bases). The CDR3 reads CASSPTSRGYNEQFF. The CDR3 DNA reads as TGTGCCAGCAGCCCGACCTCTCGGGGATACAATGAGCAGTTCTTC.